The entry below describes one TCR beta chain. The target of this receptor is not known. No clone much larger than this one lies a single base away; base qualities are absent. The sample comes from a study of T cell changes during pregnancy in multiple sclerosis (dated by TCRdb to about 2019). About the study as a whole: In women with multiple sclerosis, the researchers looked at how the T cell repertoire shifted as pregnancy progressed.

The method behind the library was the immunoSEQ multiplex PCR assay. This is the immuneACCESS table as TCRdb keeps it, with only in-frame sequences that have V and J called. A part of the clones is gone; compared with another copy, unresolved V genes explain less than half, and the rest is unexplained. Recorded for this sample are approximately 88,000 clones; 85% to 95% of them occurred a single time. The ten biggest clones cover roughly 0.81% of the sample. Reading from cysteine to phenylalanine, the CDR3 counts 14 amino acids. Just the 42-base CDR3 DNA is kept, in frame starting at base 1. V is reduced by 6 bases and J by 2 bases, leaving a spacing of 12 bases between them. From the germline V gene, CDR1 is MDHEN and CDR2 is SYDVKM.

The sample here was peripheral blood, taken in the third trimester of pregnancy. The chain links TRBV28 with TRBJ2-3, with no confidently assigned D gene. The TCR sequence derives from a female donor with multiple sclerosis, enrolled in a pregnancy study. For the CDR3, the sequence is CASSRVPNTDTQYF. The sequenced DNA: TGTGCCAGCAGCCGGGTTCCTAACACAGATACGCAGTATTTT.